This T cell receptor beta chain was recorded in a study of blood T cells in healthy people across ages. Points from the study as a whole: Measured against age, TCR beta diversity per million T cells decreased in a roughly linear manner. Naive T cell percentage showed a strong correlation with the diversity of TCR beta.

This clonotype was seen repeatedly, ten times or more. What it binds is not known. Whenever a sample was processed, at least 6.5 million PBMCs were isolated. Per sample, extraction of total RNA gave at least 6 micrograms in every case. Sample-barcoded 5' priming and a J-beta primer mix drove a second PCR of about 7 to 11 cycles. TCRdb itself ran the 5' RACE reads through MiXCR, one entry per CDR3 protein. The profile shows roughly 700,000 distinct CDR3 sequences, around 48% of them singletons. The sequence was collected from a woman aged 55-69 years in good health. Source material: blood.

CDR3: CASSLSGGRNEQFF. The CDR3 nucleotides read TGTGCCAGCAGTTTATCTGGCGGGCGCAATGAGCAGTTCTTC. The chain recombines TRBV28 with TRBJ2-1; tentative D call: TRBD2 (5 bases). Between the trimmed V and J ends, which lost 1 base and 6 bases, there was a span of 10 bases. The length of the CDR3 is 14 residues. The V gene's germline CDR1 is MDHEN and CDR2 SYDVKM.